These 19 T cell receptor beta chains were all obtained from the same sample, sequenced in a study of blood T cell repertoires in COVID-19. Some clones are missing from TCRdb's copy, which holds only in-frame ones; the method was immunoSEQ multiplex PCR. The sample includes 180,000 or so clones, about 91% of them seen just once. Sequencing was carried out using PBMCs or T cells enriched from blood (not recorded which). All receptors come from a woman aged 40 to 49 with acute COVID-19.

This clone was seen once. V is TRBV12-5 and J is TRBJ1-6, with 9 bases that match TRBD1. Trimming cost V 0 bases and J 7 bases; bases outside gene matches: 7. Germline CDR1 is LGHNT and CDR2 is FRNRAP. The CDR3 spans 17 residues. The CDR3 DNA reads TGTGCTAGTGGTTTGGTACTCACAGGACAGGGGAATTCACCCCTCCACTTT. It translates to CASGLVLTGQGNSPLHF. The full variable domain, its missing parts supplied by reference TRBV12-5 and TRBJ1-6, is DARVTQTPRHKVTEMGQEVTMRCQPILGHNTVFWYRQTMMQGLELLAYFRNRAPLDDSGMPKDRFSAEMPDATLATLKIQPSEPRDSAVYFCASGLVLTGQGNSPLHFGNGTRLTVT.

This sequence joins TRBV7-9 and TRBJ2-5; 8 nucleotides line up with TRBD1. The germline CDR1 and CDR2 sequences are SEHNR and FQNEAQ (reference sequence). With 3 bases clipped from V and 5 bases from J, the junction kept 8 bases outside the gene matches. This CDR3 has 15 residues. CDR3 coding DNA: TGTGCCAGCAGCTTTGGACAGGGTCAACTGGAGACCCAGTACTTC. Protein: CASSFGQGQLETQYF.

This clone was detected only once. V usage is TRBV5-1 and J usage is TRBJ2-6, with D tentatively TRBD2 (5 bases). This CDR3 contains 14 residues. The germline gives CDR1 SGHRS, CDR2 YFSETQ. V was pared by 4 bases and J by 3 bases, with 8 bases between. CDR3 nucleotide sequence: TGCGCCAGCAGCAACCGGGATGGGGCCAACGTCCTGACTTTC. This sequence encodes CASSNRDGANVLTF. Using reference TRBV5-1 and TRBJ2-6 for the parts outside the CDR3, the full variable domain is KAGVTQTPRYLIKTRGQQVTLSCSPISGHRSVSWYQQTPGQGLQFLFEYFSETQRNKGNFPGRFSGRQFSNSRSEMNVSTLELGDSALYLCASSNRDGANVLTFGAGSRLTVL.

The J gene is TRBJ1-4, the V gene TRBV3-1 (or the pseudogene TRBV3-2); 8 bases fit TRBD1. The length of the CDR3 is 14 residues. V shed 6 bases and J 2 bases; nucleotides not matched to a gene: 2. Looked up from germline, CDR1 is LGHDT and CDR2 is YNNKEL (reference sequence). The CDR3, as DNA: TGTGCCAGCAGAAGGACAGGGACTAATGAAAAACTGTTTTTT. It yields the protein CASRRTGTNEKLFF.

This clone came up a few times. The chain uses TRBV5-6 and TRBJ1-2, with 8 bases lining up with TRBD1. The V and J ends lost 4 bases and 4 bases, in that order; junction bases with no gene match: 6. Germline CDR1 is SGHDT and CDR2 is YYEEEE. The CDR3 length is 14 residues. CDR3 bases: TGTGCCAGCAGCACCCGGACAGGGATCTATGGCTACACCTTC. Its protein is CASSTRTGIYGYTF.

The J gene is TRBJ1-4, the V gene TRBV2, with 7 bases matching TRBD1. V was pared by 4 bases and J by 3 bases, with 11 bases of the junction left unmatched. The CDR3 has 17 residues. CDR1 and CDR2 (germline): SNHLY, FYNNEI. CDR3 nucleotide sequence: TGTGCCAGCAGTGGCACACAGGGGAGGTGGCCTAATGAAAAACTGTTTTTT. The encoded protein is CASSGTQGRWPNEKLFF.

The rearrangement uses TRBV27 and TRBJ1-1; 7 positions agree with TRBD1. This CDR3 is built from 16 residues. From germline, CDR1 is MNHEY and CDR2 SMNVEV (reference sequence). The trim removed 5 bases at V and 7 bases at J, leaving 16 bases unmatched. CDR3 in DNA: TGTGCCAGCAGTAAACTATCGGGACAGAGTTATGGTGAAGCTTTCTTT. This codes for CASSKLSGQSYGEAFF.

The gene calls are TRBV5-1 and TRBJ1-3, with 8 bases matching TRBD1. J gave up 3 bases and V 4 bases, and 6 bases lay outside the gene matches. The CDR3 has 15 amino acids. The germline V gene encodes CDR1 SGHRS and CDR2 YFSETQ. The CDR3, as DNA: TGCGCCAGCAGCCTAGGACAGGGAGGTGGAAACACCATATATTTT. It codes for CASSLGQGGGNTIYF.

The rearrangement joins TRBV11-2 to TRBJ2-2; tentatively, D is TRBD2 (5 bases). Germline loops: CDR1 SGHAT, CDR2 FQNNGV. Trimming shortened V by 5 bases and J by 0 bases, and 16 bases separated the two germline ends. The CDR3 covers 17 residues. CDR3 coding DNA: TGTGCCAGCAGCATCCTAGAGGGTGAAGCGAACACCGGGGAGCTGTTTTTT. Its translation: CASSILEGEANTGELFF.

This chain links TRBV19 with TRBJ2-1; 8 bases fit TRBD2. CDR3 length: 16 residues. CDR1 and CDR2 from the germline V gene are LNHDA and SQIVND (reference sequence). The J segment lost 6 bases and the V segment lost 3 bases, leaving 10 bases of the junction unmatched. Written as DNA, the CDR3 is TGTGCCAGTAGTATCTTTCTGCCAGCGGGGGTCAATGAGCAGTTCTTC. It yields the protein CASSIFLPAGVNEQFF. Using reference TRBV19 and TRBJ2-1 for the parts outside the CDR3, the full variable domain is DGGITQSPKYLFRKEGQNVTLSCEQNLNHDAMYWYRQDPGQGLRLIYYSQIVNDFQKGDIAEGYSVSREKKESFPLTVTSAQKNPTAFYLCASSIFLPAGVNEQFFGPGTRLTVL.

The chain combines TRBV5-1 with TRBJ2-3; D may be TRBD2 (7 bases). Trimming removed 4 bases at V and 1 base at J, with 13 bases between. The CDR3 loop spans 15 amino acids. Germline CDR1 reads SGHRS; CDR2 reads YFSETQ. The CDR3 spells CASSGGGGRTDTQYF. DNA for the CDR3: TGCGCCAGCAGCGGCGGGGGCGGTCGCACAGATACGCAGTATTTT.

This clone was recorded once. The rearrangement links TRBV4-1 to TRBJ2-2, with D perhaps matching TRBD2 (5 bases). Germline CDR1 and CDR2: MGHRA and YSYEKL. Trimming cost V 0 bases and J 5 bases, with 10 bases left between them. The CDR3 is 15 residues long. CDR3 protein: CASSQDGLSTGELFF. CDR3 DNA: TGCGCCAGCAGCCAAGATGGACTTTCAACCGGGGAGCTGTTTTTT.

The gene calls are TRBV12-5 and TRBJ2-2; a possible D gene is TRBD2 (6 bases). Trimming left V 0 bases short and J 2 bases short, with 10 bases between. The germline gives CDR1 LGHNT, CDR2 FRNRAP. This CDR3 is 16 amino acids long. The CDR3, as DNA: TGTGCTAGTGGTTTGGTGGGACTTGGTAACACCGGGGAGCTGTTTTTT. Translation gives CASGLVGLGNTGELFF. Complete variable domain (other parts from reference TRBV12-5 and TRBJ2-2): DARVTQTPRHKVTEMGQEVTMRCQPILGHNTVFWYRQTMMQGLELLAYFRNRAPLDDSGMPKDRFSAEMPDATLATLKIQPSEPRDSAVYFCASGLVGLGNTGELFFGEGSRLTVL.

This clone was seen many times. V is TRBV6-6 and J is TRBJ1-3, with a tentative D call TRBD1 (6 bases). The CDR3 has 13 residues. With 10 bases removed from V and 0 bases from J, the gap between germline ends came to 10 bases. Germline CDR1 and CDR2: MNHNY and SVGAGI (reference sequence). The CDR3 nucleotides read TGTGCCACCCGGGACAACTCTGGAAACACCATATATTTT. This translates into CATRDNSGNTIYF.

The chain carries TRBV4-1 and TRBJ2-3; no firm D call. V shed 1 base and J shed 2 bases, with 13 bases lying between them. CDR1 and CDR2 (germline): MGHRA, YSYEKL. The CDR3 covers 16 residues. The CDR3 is CASSQVPTKITDTQYF. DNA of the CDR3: TGCGCCAGCAGCCAAGTTCCGACAAAGATCACAGATACGCAGTATTTT.

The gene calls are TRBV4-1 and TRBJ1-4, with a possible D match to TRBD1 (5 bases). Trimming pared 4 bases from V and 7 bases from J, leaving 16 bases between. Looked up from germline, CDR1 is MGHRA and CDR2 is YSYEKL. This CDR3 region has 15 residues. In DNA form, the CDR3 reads TGCGCCAGCAGCCCAACAGGCGTGACCACTGAAAAACTGTTTTTT. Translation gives CASSPTGVTTEKLFF.

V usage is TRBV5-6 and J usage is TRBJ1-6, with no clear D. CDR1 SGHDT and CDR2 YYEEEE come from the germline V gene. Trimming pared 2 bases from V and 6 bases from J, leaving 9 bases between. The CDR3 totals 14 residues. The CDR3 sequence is CASSLRLINSPLHF. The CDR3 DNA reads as TGTGCCAGCAGCTTACGACTGATTAATTCACCCCTCCACTTT.

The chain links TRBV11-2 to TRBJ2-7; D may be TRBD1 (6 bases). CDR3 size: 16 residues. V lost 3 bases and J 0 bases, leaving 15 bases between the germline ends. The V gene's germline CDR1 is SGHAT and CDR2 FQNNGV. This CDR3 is CASSLQGTASSYEQYF. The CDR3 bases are TGTGCCAGCAGCTTGCAGGGGACGGCGAGCTCCTACGAGCAGTACTTC.

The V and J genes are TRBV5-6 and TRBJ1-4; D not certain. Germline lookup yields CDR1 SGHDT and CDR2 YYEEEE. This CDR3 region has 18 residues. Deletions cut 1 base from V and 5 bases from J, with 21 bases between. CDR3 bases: TGTGCCAGCAGCTTGAATCTCGGATTTCAGGCGACCAATGAAAAACTGTTTTTT. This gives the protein CASSLNLGFQATNEKLFF.